The 9 T cell receptor beta chains given below trace back to one sample, sequenced in a study of identical twins. TCRdb itself ran the 5' RACE reads through MiXCR, one entry per CDR3 protein. This sample has about 690,000 distinct CDR3 sequences, with roughly 6% found just once. Input material: naive T cells sorted from blood. The source of these receptors is a man between 18 and 29 years old in good health.

This clonotype was seen a few times. The chain couples TRBV9 to TRBJ2-6, with D possibly TRBD1 on 6 matching bases. The CDR3 extends over 15 amino acids. The germline gives CDR1 SGDLS, CDR2 YYNGEE. With 4 bases removed from V and 2 bases from J, the gap between germline ends came to 10 bases. CDR3 nucleotide sequence: TGTGCCAGCAGCCCAAAGGGGGCTGGGGCCAACGTCCTGACTTTC. It translates to CASSPKGAGANVLTF. Full variable domain (outside the CDR3, taken from reference TRBV9 and TRBJ2-6): DSGVTQTPKHLITATGQRVTLRCSPRSGDLSVYWYQQSLDQGLQFLIQYYNGEERAKGNILERFSAQQFPDLHSELNLSSLELGDSALYFCASSPKGAGANVLTFGAGSRLTVL.

There are many counts of this clonotype. This rearrangement joins TRBV12-3 or TRBV12-4 to TRBJ1-3, with D tentatively TRBD1 (5 bases). Trimming removed 3 bases at V and 5 bases at J, with 11 bases between. There are 14 residues in the CDR3. The CDR3 DNA reads TGTGCCAGCAGTTTCCGGGGACTGAGAAACACCATATATTTT. Translation gives CASSFRGLRNTIYF.

This clonotype was recorded many times. The rearrangement joins TRBV29-1 to TRBJ2-1; a weak D match, TRBD2 (5 bases). This CDR3 has 14 amino acids. Trimming took 5 bases from V and 0 from J, leaving 11 bases between them. The V gene's germline CDR1 is SQVTM and CDR2 ANQGSEA. CDR3 in DNA: TGCAGCGTTAGGACTCTGAGCTCCTACAATGAGCAGTTCTTC. Its protein is CSVRTLSSYNEQFF.

This clonotype was seen at least ten times. V and J are TRBV4-2 and TRBJ2-5; D is possibly TRBD2 (5 bases). The ends were cut back, 5 bases at V and 0 bases at J, with 16 bases in the middle. The CDR3 is made up of 16 amino acids. Germline V gives CDR1 LGHNA, CDR2 YNFKEQ. Here the CDR3 DNA reads TGTGCCAGCAGCTCCACGGCGGAGGAGTACCAAGAGACCCAGTACTTC. This sequence encodes CASSSTAEEYQETQYF.

This clonotype was seen a handful of times. This chain uses TRBV20-1 with TRBJ1-4; the D gene is possibly TRBD1 (5 bases). Looked up from germline, CDR1 is DFQATT and CDR2 is SNEGSKA (reference sequence). The V end lost 1 base, the J end lost 0 bases, and 15 bases lay between the germline ends. CDR3 length equals 17 residues. As DNA, the CDR3 is TGCAGTGCTAGAGGGCCGGGGGGATACGCAACTAATGAAAAACTGTTTTTT. Translated, it gives CSARGPGGYATNEKLFF.

This clonotype has at least ten counts. The J gene is TRBJ2-1, the V gene TRBV20-1; 8 bases line up with TRBD2. The V segment lost 4 bases and the J segment 12 bases; nucleotides outside the gene matches: 2. The CDR3 sequence is 10 residues long. Germline assignment: CDR1 DFQATT and CDR2 SNEGSKA (reference sequence). CDR3 amino acids: CSATLAGQFF. In nucleotides, the CDR3 is TGCAGTGCTACCCTAGCGGGGCAGTTCTTC.

This clonotype was seen ten or more times. The chain recombines TRBV5-1 with TRBJ2-7; D gene uncertain. Trimming took off 4 bases at V and 6 bases at J, with 20 bases between the two ends. This CDR3 has 15 amino acids. Germline loops: CDR1 SGHRS, CDR2 YFSETQ. The CDR3 loop reads CASSAMGSDSGEQYF. DNA of the CDR3: TGCGCCAGCAGCGCGATGGGGTCTGATAGTGGCGAGCAGTACTTC. The full variable domain, rest sourced from reference TRBV5-1 and TRBJ2-7, is KAGVTQTPRYLIKTRGQQVTLSCSPISGHRSVSWYQQTPGQGLQFLFEYFSETQRNKGNFPGRFSGRQFSNSRSEMNVSTLELGDSALYLCASSAMGSDSGEQYFGPGTRLTVT.

This clonotype was detected a few times. V is TRBV12-3 or TRBV12-4 and J is TRBJ1-5; 7 bases map to TRBD1. V lost 6 bases to trimming and J lost 2 bases; unmatched junction nucleotides: 7. The CDR3 extends over 15 amino acids. DNA for the CDR3: TGTGCCAGCAGGAGACAGGGATCTGGCAATCAGCCCCAGCATTTT. Amino acid sequence: CASRRQGSGNQPQHF.

This clonotype has a handful of counts. This rearrangement joins TRBV5-5 to TRBJ2-3; D may be TRBD2 (5 bases). The CDR3 totals 15 residues. The ends were cut back, 4 bases at V and 2 bases at J, with 14 bases in the middle. Germline V gene data show CDR1 as SGHKS and CDR2 as YYEKEE (reference sequence). Written as DNA, the CDR3 is TGTGCCAGCAGCCCTGAGGGATATATCACAGATACGCAGTATTTT. As protein: CASSPEGYITDTQYF.